Listed below are T cell receptor beta chains from one sample, sequenced in a study of blood T cell repertoires in COVID-19. Clones were sequenced by immunoSEQ multiplex PCR, and TCRdb holds only the in-frame ones, with some missing. Of under 150,000 clones listed, around four fifths are singletons. Sequenced sample: peripheral blood. These receptors all stem from a human donor in a cohort sampled during active COVID-19. Each CDR3 is given with its conserved first and last residue. The order of the fields is CDR3 protein, V gene, D gene, J gene. The D gene is left open where the match is weak.

CAISGRTGLNTEAFF TRBV10-3 TRBD1 TRBJ1-1
CASMRSQQETQYF TRBV6-5 NA TRBJ2-5
CASRDGTGNEKLFF TRBV6-5 TRBD1 TRBJ1-4
CSASSGRFVAFF TRBV20-1 NA TRBJ1-1
CASQGYGNTEAFF TRBV6-5 NA TRBJ1-1
CASSFARGETQYF TRBV7-2 NA TRBJ2-5
CASLKESYEQYF TRBV28 NA TRBJ2-7
CASSPLTGAGTEAFF TRBV9 TRBD1 TRBJ1-1
CASSVERGITDTQYF TRBV9 NA TRBJ2-3
CASSSSVGQGLFF TRBV27 TRBD1 TRBJ1-4
CATSLGANNEQFF TRBV24-1 NA TRBJ2-1
CAIQTHSTYEQYF TRBV28 NA TRBJ2-7
CAWAGDSGNTIYF TRBV30 NA TRBJ1-3
CASSLTNRDSEAFF TRBV18 NA TRBJ1-1
CASSLSLGVRTDTQYF TRBV27 NA TRBJ2-3
CASTRDSSYEQYF TRBV6-5 TRBD1 TRBJ2-7
CAISQGTGSNIQYF TRBV10-3 TRBD1 TRBJ2-4
CASSPGEQDYGYTF TRBV18 NA TRBJ1-2
CASSPAGTTTEAFF TRBV18 NA TRBJ1-1
CASSRPSQGDTEAFF TRBV5-1 TRBD1 TRBJ1-1
CATIPRVRGANVLTF TRBV18 NA TRBJ2-6
CASRPGVENEKLFF TRBV5-5 NA TRBJ1-4
CATSRDSREGRTGELFF TRBV15 NA TRBJ2-2
CATSSLTAAGETQYF TRBV15 NA TRBJ2-5
CASSLNPSAYNEQFF TRBV7-3 NA TRBJ2-1
CASTLGGGDQETQYF TRBV5-4 NA TRBJ2-5
CASSSQGLNTEAFF TRBV7-2 NA TRBJ1-1
CASSDPGAGGLNYGYTF TRBV25-1 NA TRBJ1-2
CSASVDRGNRFASPLHF TRBV20-1 TRBD1 TRBJ1-6
CASSLAGGPTNEQFF TRBV7-7 TRBD2 TRBJ2-1
CASSYDREGQYF TRBV5-4 TRBD1 TRBJ2-7
CASIDRGRSNQPQHF TRBV6-6 TRBD1 TRBJ1-5
CASSIGRANEKLFF TRBV19 NA TRBJ1-4
CSARGETEAFF TRBV20-1 NA TRBJ1-1
CASSVDQGGNTEAFF TRBV9 NA TRBJ1-1
CASSDPTGGYTF TRBV2 NA TRBJ1-2
CASSQDSLGTQYF TRBV3-1/TRBV3-2 NA TRBJ2-3
CASSSAGPAGSQPQHF TRBV28 NA TRBJ1-5
CASKAGTSHEQYF TRBV19 NA TRBJ2-7
CASSEQGARDTQYF TRBV2 TRBD1 TRBJ2-3
CASKGGGYSGANVLTF TRBV19 NA TRBJ2-6
CASSSDLGTYNEQFF TRBV28 NA TRBJ2-1
CASSLVPNTGELFF TRBV7-9 NA TRBJ2-2
CASLSKGANTEAFF TRBV30 TRBD1 TRBJ1-1
CASSFSQGMQPQHF TRBV27 NA TRBJ1-5
CASSLDGLGAGYTF TRBV7-9 NA TRBJ1-2